A single sample gave rise to the 20 T cell receptor beta chains below, sequenced in a study of T cell clonotyping in hematopoietic cell transplantation. Sequencing used immunoSEQ multiplex PCR; TCRdb keeps in-frame clones, though not all of them. In the table there are 3,000 to 4,000 clones, approximately 79% of which are singletons. Sequencing was performed on peripheral blood mononuclear cells, taken at the time of graft-versus-host disease after allogeneic stem cell transplant. The receptors come from a female patient in her fifties or sixties who had an allogeneic stem cell transplant from an unrelated donor, so the T cells may come from the graft donor. Some clones in this sample may be carry-over from other donors' samples.

The chain couples TRBV7-2 to TRBJ1-1; D may be TRBD1 (6 bases). Germline V lookup: CDR1 SGHTA, CDR2 FQGNSA. Deletions cut 3 bases from V and 5 bases from J, with 16 bases between. The CDR3 length is 15 residues. CDR3 nucleotide sequence: TGTGCCAGCAGCTTCCCAAGCCAGGGGCAAACTGAAGCTTTCTTT. Translation: CASSFPSQGQTEAFF.

The chain uses TRBV6-1 and TRBJ1-2, with no clear D. Trimming pared 7 bases from V and 7 bases from J, leaving 19 bases between. CDR3 length equals 14 residues. Germline lookup yields CDR1 MNHNS and CDR2 SASEGT. CDR3 sequence: CASNPAPLMSGYTF. DNA for the CDR3: TGTGCCAGCAATCCGGCTCCCCTTATGTCTGGCTACACCTTC.

CDR3: CASSSPYSGAQETQYF. The CDR3 DNA is TGTGCCAGCAGCTCCCCCTATAGCGGGGCCCAAGAGACCCAGTACTTC. The rearrangement joins TRBV5-4 to TRBJ2-5; 8 nucleotides match TRBD2. The CDR3 totals 16 residues. Germline loops: CDR1 SGHNT, CDR2 YYREEE (reference sequence). After removal of 3 bases from V and 1 base from J, the junction contained 8 bases not matched to a gene.

This clone was detected only a few times. This chain joins TRBV7-9 and TRBJ2-5; D gene unclear. Germline lookup yields CDR1 SEHNR and CDR2 FQNEAQ (reference sequence). V lost 7 bases, J lost 1 base, and 4 bases lay in between. The CDR3 is 11 residues long. The CDR3 sequence is CASMAQETQYF. In DNA, the CDR3 is TGTGCCAGCATGGCCCAAGAGACCCAGTACTTC. The full variable domain, rest sourced from reference TRBV7-9 and TRBJ2-5, is DTGVSQNPRHKITKRGQNVTFRCDPISEHNRLYWYRQTLGQGPEFLTYFQNEAQLEKSRLLSDRFSAERPKGSFSTLEIQRTEQGDSAMYLCASMAQETQYFGPGTRLLVL.

The chain links TRBV28 to TRBJ1-5; no clear D. V lost 2 bases, J lost 0 bases, and 8 bases lay in between. CDR1 and CDR2 (germline): MDHEN, SYDVKM. The CDR3 runs to 15 residues. DNA of the CDR3: TGTGCCAGCAGTTTAGTCATCTATAGCAATCAGCCCCAGCATTTT. Protein product: CASSLVIYSNQPQHF.

This chain connects TRBV14 to TRBJ2-6, with TRBD1 identical over 8 bases. The V and J ends lost 1 base and 1 base, in that order; junction bases with no gene match: 9. The V gene's germline CDR1 is SGHDN and CDR2 FVKESK. This CDR3 spans 19 amino acids. CDR3 bases: TGTGCCAGCAGCCAAGTTCGGACAGGGCCTACATCTGGGGCCAACGTCCTGACTTTC. It specifies CASSQVRTGPTSGANVLTF.

The rearrangement joins TRBV7-2 to TRBJ2-7; D gene uncertain. CDR3 length: 14 amino acids. Germline V gene lookup returns CDR1 SGHTA and CDR2 FQGNSA. The V end lost 5 bases, the J end lost 3 bases, and 14 bases lay between the germline ends. This chain's CDR3 is CASSASSLFYEQYF. In nucleotides, the CDR3 is TGTGCCAGCAGCGCTTCCTCGTTGTTCTACGAGCAGTACTTC.

The DNA for the CDR3 is TGTGCCAGCAGCTCAGACAGGGGGCATACCGGGGAGCTGTTTTTT. Protein: CASSSDRGHTGELFF. The V call is TRBV11-3, the J call TRBJ2-2, with 10 nucleotides matching TRBD1. The V gene end was trimmed by 4 bases and the J gene end by 5 bases; junction bases not matched to a gene: 4. The CDR3 loop spans 15 amino acids. In germline, CDR1 is SGHNT, CDR2 YENEEA.

The gene calls are TRBV10-3 and TRBJ1-2; D call uncertain. The CDR3 contains 11 residues. From germline, CDR1 is ENHRY and CDR2 SYGVKD. V lost 11 bases and J lost 6, with 13 bases in between. CDR3 in amino acids: CAGLPFDGYTF. The CDR3 nucleotides are TGTGCCGGCCTTCCCTTCGATGGCTACACCTTC.

Comment on this clone: Other DNA sequences in the sample encode the same CDR3. The chain employs TRBV7-3 and TRBJ2-3, with D perhaps matching TRBD2 (7 bases). V shed 1 base and J shed 3 bases, with 11 bases lying between them. The CDR3 runs 15 residues. Germline values: CDR1 SGHTA, CDR2 FQGTGA. The CDR3 reads CASSLRGGATDTQYF. The CDR3 DNA reads TGTGCCAGCAGCTTAAGGGGGGGGGCAACAGATACGCAGTATTTT.

The genes are TRBV19 and TRBJ2-2; D remains ambiguous. The V and J ends lost 2 bases and 4 bases respectively, with 11 bases between them. The CDR3 runs 15 residues. Germline assignment: CDR1 LNHDA and CDR2 SQIVND (reference sequence). DNA for the CDR3: TGTGCCAGTAGTATAACCAGTTCCCCCACCGGGGAGCTGTTTTTT. It specifies CASSITSSPTGELFF.

The chain recombines TRBV19 with TRBJ1-3; 7 bases are a match to TRBD1. CDR1 and CDR2 (germline): LNHDA, SQIVND (reference sequence). The CDR3 sequence is 17 residues long. J was trimmed by 0 bases and V by 8 bases; bases with no gene match: 13. Written as DNA, the CDR3 is TGTGCCAGTTCCCAGGCGCTCCGGGACAGCTCTGGAAACACCATATATTTT. This gives the protein CASSQALRDSSGNTIYF.

This CDR3 is CASSDEGEPTDTQYF. The CDR3 DNA reads as TGTGCCAGCAGTGACGAGGGGGAACCCACAGATACGCAGTATTTT. The chain employs TRBV6-4 and TRBJ2-3; maybe TRBD1 (6 bases). This CDR3 has 15 residues. Trimming removed 2 bases from V and 2 bases from J, with 11 bases in between. Germline lookup yields CDR1 MRHNA and CDR2 SNTAGT.

In DNA, the CDR3 is TGCGCCAGCAATTCCCAGGGACAGATAACAGATACGCAGTATTTT. Translating it yields CASNSQGQITDTQYF. The gene calls are TRBV5-1 and TRBJ2-3; TRBD1 agrees at 7 bases. This CDR3 has 15 amino acids. Germline loops: CDR1 SGHRS, CDR2 YFSETQ. Losses at the gene ends were 6 bases for V and 3 bases for J; bases not matched to a gene: 10.

In its sample, this clone was seen a few times. The chain combines TRBV19 with TRBJ1-1; possibly TRBD1 for D (5 bases). This CDR3 contains 12 residues. CDR1 and CDR2 (germline): LNHDA, SQIVND (reference sequence). V dropped 11 bases and J dropped 4 bases, with 14 bases sitting between them. CDR3 nucleotides: TGTGCCGCCGCCACGGGGGGCACTGAAGCTTTCTTT. It codes for CAAATGGTEAFF. Based on the CDR3 plus reference TRBV19 and TRBJ1-1, the full variable domain is DGGITQSPKYLFRKEGQNVTLSCEQNLNHDAMYWYRQDPGQGLRLIYYSQIVNDFQKGDIAEGYSVSREKKESFPLTVTSAQKNPTAFYLCAAATGGTEAFFGQGTRLTVV.

By share, this clone counts as medium-sized (0.01 to 0.1%). At the DNA level, this CDR3 is encoded by other sequences in the same sample as well. The CDR3: CASSITQGSGYTF. The CDR3 region has the DNA TGTGCCAGTAGTATAACGCAGGGAAGTGGCTACACCTTC. The J gene is TRBJ1-2, the V gene TRBV19; D is perhaps TRBD1 (5 bases). The germline CDR1 and CDR2 sequences are LNHDA and SQIVND (reference sequence). Trimming took off 2 bases at V and 7 bases at J, with 11 bases between the two ends. The CDR3 runs to 13 residues.

The V call is TRBV30, the J call TRBJ1-1; TRBD1 is a possible D gene (5 bases). This CDR3 region has 13 residues. V shed 2 bases and J shed 5 bases, with 12 bases lying between them. The germline V gene has CDR1 GTSNPN and CDR2 SVGIG (reference sequence). For the CDR3, the DNA is TGTGCCTGGAGTATAGGGGCTGTGACTGAAGCTTTCTTT. It yields the protein CAWSIGAVTEAFF.

The chain employs TRBV2 and TRBJ2-5, with a weak D call TRBD1 (6 bases). Germline V gene data show CDR1 as SNHLY and CDR2 as FYNNEI. This CDR3 contains 14 residues. The V end was cut by 5 bases, the J end by 5 bases, with 15 bases between. CDR3 DNA sequence: TGTGCCAGCAGTCTCCCGGGGCAGGGGGAGACCCAGTACTTC. Encoded protein: CASSLPGQGETQYF.

For the CDR3, the DNA is TGTGCCAGTAGTATGACTAGCGGGGGGTTCGATACGCAGTATTTT. It codes for CASSMTSGGFDTQYF. The rearrangement joins TRBV19 to TRBJ2-3; 13 bases align to TRBD2. The germline V gene has CDR1 LNHDA and CDR2 SQIVND (reference sequence). With 3 bases clipped from V and 6 bases from J, the junction kept 3 bases outside the gene matches. This CDR3 is built from 15 residues.

This clone has only a few counts. V usage is TRBV19 and J usage is TRBJ1-1; D ambiguous. CDR3 length: 14 residues. CDR1 and CDR2 from the germline V gene are LNHDA and SQIVND (reference sequence). V dropped 3 bases and J dropped 4 bases, with 12 bases sitting between them. In DNA, the CDR3 is TGTGCCAGTAGTATTGGTTCAGTTGCCACTGAAGCTTTCTTT. As protein: CASSIGSVATEAFF.